These T cell receptor beta chains were read from a single sample in a study of relationships among human T cell subsets. TCRdb re-called the multiplex PCR reads with MiXCR, one entry per CDR3 protein. The sample includes 5,000 or so distinct CDR3 sequences, more than 65% of them seen just once. The sample was total T cells sorted from blood. All receptors derive from a man aged 35 to 55 in good health. Each CDR3 is given with its conserved first and last residue. The D gene is left open where the match is weak. Not every row has a clone size; where given, it reads once, few, many or a size class.

J | D | V | size | DNA | CDR3
TRBJ1-5 | . | TRBV12-3/TRBV12-4 | few | TGTGCCAGCAGTTTCGGGGTGCAGGGCGGTCAGCCCCAGCATTTT | CASSFGVQGGQPQHF
TRBJ2-7 | . | TRBV7-8 | . | TGTGCCAGCAGCTTAGCGTCGTTAGGTCACGAGCAGTACTTC | CASSLASLGHEQYF
TRBJ1-1 | . | TRBV28 | few | TGTGCCAGCAGGATAGCAGGAGCAACACGAGAAGCTTTCTTT | CASRIAGATREAFF
TRBJ1-2 | . | TRBV4-1 | . | TGCGCCAGCAGCCAAGCATCAGGAGATCTCTATGGCTACACCTTC | CASSQASGDLYGYTF
TRBJ2-1 | TRBD1 | TRBV12-3/TRBV12-4 | . | TGTGCCAGCAGTCGTGGGACAGGGGGTACCAATGAGCAGTTCTTC | CASSRGTGGTNEQFF
TRBJ1-5 | . | TRBV7-9 | . | TGTGCCAGCAGCTCCGGGGGGGCGGGCAATCAGCCCCAGCATTTT | CASSSGGAGNQPQHF
TRBJ2-3 | TRBD2 | TRBV10-2 | once | TGCGCCAGCAGTGATACTAGCGTCACAGATACGCAGTATTTT | CASSDTSVTDTQYF
TRBJ2-3 | . | TRBV11-2 | . | TGTGCCAGCAGCCGGCAGGCGGGGGCCTACACAGATACGCAGTATTTT | CASSRQAGAYTDTQYF
TRBJ2-1 | TRBD2 | TRBV7-9 | . | TGTGCCAGCAGCTCTCAGACTAGCGGGTCCTCCTACAATGAGCAGTTCTTC | CASSSQTSGSSYNEQFF
TRBJ2-2 | . | TRBV11-2 | few | TGTGCCAGCAGCTTATCGGCGGGGCGGAACACCGGGGAGCTGTTTTTT | CASSLSAGRNTGELFF
TRBJ1-5 | . | TRBV28 | . | TGTGCCAGCAGCGACCGTGTATCGCCCCAGCATTTT | CASSDRVSPQHF
TRBJ2-5 | . | TRBV6-6 | . | TGTGCCAGCAGCCAAGCCTCCGGGACTCAAGAGACCCAGTACTTC | CASSQASGTQETQYF
TRBJ2-1 | . | TRBV6-6 | . | TGTGCCAGCAGTTACGAGGGCGGTTACAATGAGCAGTTCTTC | CASSYEGGYNEQFF
TRBJ2-1 | . | TRBV2 | . | TGTGCCAGCGTTCTTAGCTCCTACAATGAGCAGTTCTTC | CASVLSSYNEQFF
TRBJ2-7 | TRBD1 | TRBV6-6 | . | TGTGCCAGCAGTTACCGACCGGGACAGGGCTACGAGCAGTACTTC | CASSYRPGQGYEQYF
TRBJ2-3 | . | TRBV7-9 | . | TGTGCCAGCAGCTTTGGAGTTGCCGGGTCGGCAGATACGCAGTATTTT | CASSFGVAGSADTQYF
TRBJ2-1 | TRBD2 | TRBV5-1 | . | TGCGCCAGCAGCTCGGGACGAGCGGAGCGGGAGAACTACAATGAGCAGTTCTTC | CASSSGRAERENYNEQFF
TRBJ2-2 | TRBD2 | TRBV2 | . | TGTGCCAGCAGTCGGGAGGGCGCCACCGGGGAGCTGTTTTTT | CASSREGATGELFF
TRBJ2-3 | TRBD2 | TRBV18 | . | TGTGCCAGCTCACTCCGAAGGGGGACTAGCGGCACAGATACGCAGTATTTT | CASSLRRGTSGTDTQYF
TRBJ2-1 | . | TRBV5-1 | . | TGCGCCAGCAGGTTAGGAGATTCCCCTTACAATGAGCAGTTCTTC | CASRLGDSPYNEQFF
TRBJ2-7 | TRBD2 | TRBV6-6 | . | TGTGCCAGCAGATACAACGGCGGGGGGTCCTACGAGCAGTACTTC | CASRYNGGGSYEQYF
TRBJ2-7 | . | TRBV7-9 | . | TGTGCCAGCAGCGCCACCTACGAGCAGTACTTC | CASSATYEQYF
TRBJ2-2 | . | TRBV7-9 | . | TGTGCCAGCAGCCCCTGGGACCCCCAGAGAGGCACCGGGGAGCTGTTTTTT | CASSPWDPQRGTGELFF
TRBJ1-1 | . | TRBV7-9 | . | TGTGCCAGCAGCTGGGGGGCAGGCACTGAAGCTTTCTTT | CASSWGAGTEAFF
TRBJ2-1 | TRBD2 | TRBV28 | . | TGTGCCAGCAGTCCGATAGCGGGAACGCGGGCGGATGAGCAGTTCTTC | CASSPIAGTRADEQFF
TRBJ1-1 | . | TRBV5-4 | . | TGCGCCAGCAGAGCGGACACTGAAGCTTTCTTT | CASRADTEAFF
TRBJ1-1 | . | TRBV6-5 | . | TGTGCCAGCAGTTACGACGGAATCACTGAAGCTTTCTTT | CASSYDGITEAFF
TRBJ2-1 | . | TRBV12-3/TRBV12-4 | once | TGTGCCAGCAGTCCCTCGGATGAGCAGTTCTTC | CASSPSDEQFF
TRBJ2-1 | TRBD2 | TRBV30 | . | TGTGCCTGGTGGGGGGGGAGTGGTTCCTACAATGAGCAGTTCTTC | CAWWGGSGSYNEQFF
TRBJ1-1 | TRBD1 | TRBV11-2 | once | TGTGCCAGCAGCTCCGGGACAGGGGGCACTGAAGCTTTCTTT | CASSSGTGGTEAFF
TRBJ1-5 | . | TRBV1 | . | TGCGCCAGCAGCCAACTCGGGGCGGGGAAGTCGGGAAGCAATCAGCCCCAGCATTTT | CASSQLGAGKSGSNQPQHF
TRBJ2-5 | . | TRBV29-1 | . | TGCAGCGTTACAGGGAGGGCTAAGATAGAGACCCAGTACTTC | CSVTGRAKIETQYF